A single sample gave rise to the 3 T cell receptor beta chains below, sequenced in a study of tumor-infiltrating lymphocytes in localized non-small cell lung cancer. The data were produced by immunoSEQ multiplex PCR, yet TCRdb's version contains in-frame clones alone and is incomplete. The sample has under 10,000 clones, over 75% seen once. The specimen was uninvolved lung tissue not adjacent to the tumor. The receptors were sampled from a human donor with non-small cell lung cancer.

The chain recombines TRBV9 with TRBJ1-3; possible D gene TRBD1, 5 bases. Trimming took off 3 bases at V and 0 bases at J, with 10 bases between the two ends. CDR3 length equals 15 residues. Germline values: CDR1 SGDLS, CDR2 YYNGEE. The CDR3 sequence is CASSEGLNSGNTIYF. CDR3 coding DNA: TGTGCCAGCAGCGAGGGACTGAACTCTGGAAACACCATATATTTT.

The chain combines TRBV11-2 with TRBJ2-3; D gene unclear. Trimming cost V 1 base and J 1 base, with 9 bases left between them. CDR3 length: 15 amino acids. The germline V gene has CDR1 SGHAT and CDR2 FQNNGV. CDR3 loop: CASSLVMGRTDTQYF. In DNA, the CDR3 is TGTGCCAGCAGCTTAGTCATGGGTCGCACAGATACGCAGTATTTT.

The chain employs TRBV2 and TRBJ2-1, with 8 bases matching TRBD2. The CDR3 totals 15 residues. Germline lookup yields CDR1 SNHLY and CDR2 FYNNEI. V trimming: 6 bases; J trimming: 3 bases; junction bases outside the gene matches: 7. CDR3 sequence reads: CASSPVGGVYNEQFF. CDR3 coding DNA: TGTGCCAGCAGCCCCGTCGGGGGGGTCTACAATGAGCAGTTCTTC.